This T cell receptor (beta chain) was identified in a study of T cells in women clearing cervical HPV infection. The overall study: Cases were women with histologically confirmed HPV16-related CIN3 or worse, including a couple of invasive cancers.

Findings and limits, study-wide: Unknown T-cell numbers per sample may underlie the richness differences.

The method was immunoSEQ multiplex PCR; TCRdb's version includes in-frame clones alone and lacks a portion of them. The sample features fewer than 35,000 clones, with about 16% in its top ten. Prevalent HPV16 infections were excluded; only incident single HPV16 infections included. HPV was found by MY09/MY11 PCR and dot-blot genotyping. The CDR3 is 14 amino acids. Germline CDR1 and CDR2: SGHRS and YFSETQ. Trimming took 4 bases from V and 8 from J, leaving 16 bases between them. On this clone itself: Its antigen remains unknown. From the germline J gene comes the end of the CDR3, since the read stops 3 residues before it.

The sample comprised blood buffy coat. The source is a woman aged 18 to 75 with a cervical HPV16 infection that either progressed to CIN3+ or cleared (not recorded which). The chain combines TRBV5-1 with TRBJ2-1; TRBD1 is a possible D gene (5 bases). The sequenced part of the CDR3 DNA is TGCGCCAGCAGCCCTTACAGGATACGGGATGAG. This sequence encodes CASSPYRIRDE. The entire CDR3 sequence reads CASSPYRIRDEQFF.